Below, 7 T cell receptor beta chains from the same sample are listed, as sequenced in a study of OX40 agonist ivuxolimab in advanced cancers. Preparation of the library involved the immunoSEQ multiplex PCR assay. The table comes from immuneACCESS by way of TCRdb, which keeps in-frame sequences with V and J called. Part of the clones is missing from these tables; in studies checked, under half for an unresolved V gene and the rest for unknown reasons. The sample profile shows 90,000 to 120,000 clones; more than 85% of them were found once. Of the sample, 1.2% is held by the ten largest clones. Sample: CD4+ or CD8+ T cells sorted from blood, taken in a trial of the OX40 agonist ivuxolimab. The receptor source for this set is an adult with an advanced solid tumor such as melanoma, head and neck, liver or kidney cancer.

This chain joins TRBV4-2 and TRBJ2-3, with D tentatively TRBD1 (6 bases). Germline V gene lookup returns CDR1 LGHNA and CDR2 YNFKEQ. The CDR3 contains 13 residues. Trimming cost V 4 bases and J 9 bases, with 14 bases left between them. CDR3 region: CASSPRGGETQYF. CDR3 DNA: TGTGCCAGCAGCCCTAGAGGGGGAGAGACGCAGTATTTT.

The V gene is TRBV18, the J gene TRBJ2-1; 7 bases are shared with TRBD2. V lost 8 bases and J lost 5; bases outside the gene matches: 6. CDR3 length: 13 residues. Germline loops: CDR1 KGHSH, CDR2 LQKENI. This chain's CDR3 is CASGGVVDNEQFF. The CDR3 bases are TGTGCCAGCGGGGGGGTAGTGGACAATGAGCAGTTCTTC. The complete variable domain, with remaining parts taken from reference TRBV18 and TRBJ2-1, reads NAGVMQNPRHLVRRRGQEARLRCSPMKGHSHVYWYRQLPEEGLKFMVYLQKENIIDESGMPKERFSAEFPKEGPSILRIQQVVRGDSAAYFCASGGVVDNEQFFGPGTRLTVL.

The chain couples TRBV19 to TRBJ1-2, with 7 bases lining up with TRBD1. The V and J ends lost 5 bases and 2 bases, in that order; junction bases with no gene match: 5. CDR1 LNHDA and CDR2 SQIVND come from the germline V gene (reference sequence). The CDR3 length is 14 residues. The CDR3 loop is CASSQVTGNYGYTF. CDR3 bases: TGTGCCAGTAGTCAAGTGACAGGGAACTATGGCTACACCTTC.

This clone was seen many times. The CDR3 nucleotides read TGTGCCATCAAGAAGGACAGCCAAGAGCAGTACTTC. Translating it yields CAIKKDSQEQYF. J is TRBJ2-7 and V is TRBV10-3, with D perhaps TRBD1 (6 bases). The ends were cut back, 7 bases at V and 7 bases at J, with 14 bases in the middle. Germline values: CDR1 ENHRY, CDR2 SYGVKD. CDR3 length equals 12 residues.

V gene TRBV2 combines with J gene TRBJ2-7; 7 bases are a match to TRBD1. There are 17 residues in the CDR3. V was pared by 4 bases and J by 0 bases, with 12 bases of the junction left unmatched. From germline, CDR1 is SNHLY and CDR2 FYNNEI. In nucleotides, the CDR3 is TGTGCCAGCAGTGCACCCCGCGGACAGGAGTTCTCCTACGAGCAGTACTTC. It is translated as CASSAPRGQEFSYEQYF.

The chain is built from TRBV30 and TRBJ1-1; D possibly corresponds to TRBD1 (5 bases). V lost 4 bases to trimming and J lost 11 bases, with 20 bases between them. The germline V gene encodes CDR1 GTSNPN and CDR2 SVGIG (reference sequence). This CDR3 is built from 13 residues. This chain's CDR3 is CAWINPGLRRAFF. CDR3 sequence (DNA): TGTGCCTGGATCAATCCGGGGCTCCGGCGTGCTTTCTTT.

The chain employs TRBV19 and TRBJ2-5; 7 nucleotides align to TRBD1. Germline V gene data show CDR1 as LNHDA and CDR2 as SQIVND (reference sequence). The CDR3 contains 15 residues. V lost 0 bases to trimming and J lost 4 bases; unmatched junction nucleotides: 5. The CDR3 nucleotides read TGTGCCAGTAGTATAGATCCAACAGGGGTAGAGACCCAGTACTTC. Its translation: CASSIDPTGVETQYF. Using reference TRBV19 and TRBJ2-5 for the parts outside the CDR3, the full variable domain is DGGITQSPKYLFRKEGQNVTLSCEQNLNHDAMYWYRQDPGQGLRLIYYSQIVNDFQKGDIAEGYSVSREKKESFPLTVTSAQKNPTAFYLCASSIDPTGVETQYFGPGTRLLVL.